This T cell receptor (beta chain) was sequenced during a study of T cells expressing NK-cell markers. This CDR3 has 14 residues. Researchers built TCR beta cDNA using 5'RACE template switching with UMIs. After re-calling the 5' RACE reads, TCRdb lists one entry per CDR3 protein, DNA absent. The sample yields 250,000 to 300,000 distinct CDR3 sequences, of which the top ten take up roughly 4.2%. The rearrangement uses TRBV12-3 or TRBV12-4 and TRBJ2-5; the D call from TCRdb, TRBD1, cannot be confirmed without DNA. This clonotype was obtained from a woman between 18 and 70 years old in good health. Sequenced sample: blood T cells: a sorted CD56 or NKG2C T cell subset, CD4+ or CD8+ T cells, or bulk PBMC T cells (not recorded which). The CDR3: CASTKRGGEETQYF.